A single sample gave rise to the 3 T cell receptor beta chains below, sequenced in a study of blood T cell repertoires in COVID-19 (dated by TCRdb to 2018 to 2020). The library was obtained by the immunoSEQ multiplex PCR assay. Not all clones reach the TCRdb copy of this immuneACCESS table, which keeps in-frame sequences only. Checked studies attribute under half of the gap to unresolved V genes and leave the rest unexplained. The sample table shows approximately 200,000 clones, and 80% to 90% are seen once. The top ten clones comprise about 4.5% of the sample. Sequencing used peripheral blood. The receptors shown here come from a man in his fifties with acute or convalescent COVID-19.

The chain combines TRBV30 with TRBJ2-4, with 11 bases lining up with TRBD2. The trim removed 2 bases at V and 2 bases at J, leaving 2 bases unmatched. In germline, CDR1 is GTSNPN, CDR2 SVGIG (reference sequence). The CDR3 is 15 residues long. The CDR3 region has the DNA TGTGCCTGGAGTCTAGCGGGGGGTTCCAAAAACATTCAGTACTTC. It codes for CAWSLAGGSKNIQYF.

The chain is built from TRBV29-1 and TRBJ1-4; perhaps TRBD1 as D (6 bases). V was trimmed by 7 bases and J by 8 bases, leaving 11 bases between them. The length of the CDR3 is 11 residues. Germline CDR1 SQVTM, CDR2 ANQGSEA. CDR3 sequence: CSAVQGEKLFF. CDR3 nucleotide sequence: TGCAGCGCAGTACAGGGCGAAAAACTGTTTTTT.

With respect to this clone: The sample contains more than one DNA sequence encoding this CDR3. The genes are TRBV18 and TRBJ1-5; 9 bases map to TRBD1. Germline CDR1 is KGHSH and CDR2 is LQKENI. V gave up 6 bases and J gave up 5 bases; unmatched junction bases: 5. The CDR3 is 14 amino acids. As DNA, the CDR3 is TGTGCCAGCTCGCCGGGACAGGGAGATCAGCCCCAGCATTTT. Protein: CASSPGQGDQPQHF.